The sequence of this T cell receptor (beta chain) was determined in a study of resident and recirculating memory T cells in vitiligo. Only in-frame clones appear in the TCRdb table, and some are missing; sequencing was by immunoSEQ multiplex PCR. This repertoire shows around 70,000 clones, approximately 89% found once; its top ten account for over 4%. The CDR3 runs 13 residues. With 7 bases removed from V and 5 bases from J, the gap between germline ends came to 9 bases. Looked up from germline, CDR1 is WSHSY and CDR2 is SAAADI. Patients had received no treatment within the previous three months. Material: blood. V usage is TRBV10-2 and J usage is TRBJ1-6, with D maybe TRBD1 (6 bases). This TCR was recovered from a male donor with vitiligo. In DNA form, the CDR3 reads TGCGCCAGCAAAGGGACAAATAATTCACCCCTCCACTTT. It is translated as CASKGTNNSPLHF.